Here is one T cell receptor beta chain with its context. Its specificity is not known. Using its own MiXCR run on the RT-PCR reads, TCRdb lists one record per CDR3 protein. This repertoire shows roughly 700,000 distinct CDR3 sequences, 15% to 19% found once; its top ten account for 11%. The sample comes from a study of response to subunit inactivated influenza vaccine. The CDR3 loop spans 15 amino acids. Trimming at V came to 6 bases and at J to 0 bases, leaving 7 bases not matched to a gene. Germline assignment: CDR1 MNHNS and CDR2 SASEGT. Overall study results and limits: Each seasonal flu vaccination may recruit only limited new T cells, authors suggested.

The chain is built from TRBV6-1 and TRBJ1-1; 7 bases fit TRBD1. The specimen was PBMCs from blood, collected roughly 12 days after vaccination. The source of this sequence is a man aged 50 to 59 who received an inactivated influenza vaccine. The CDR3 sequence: CASRLQGEMNTEAFF. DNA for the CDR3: TGTGCCAGCAGGCTGCAGGGGGAAATGAACACTGAAGCTTTCTTT.